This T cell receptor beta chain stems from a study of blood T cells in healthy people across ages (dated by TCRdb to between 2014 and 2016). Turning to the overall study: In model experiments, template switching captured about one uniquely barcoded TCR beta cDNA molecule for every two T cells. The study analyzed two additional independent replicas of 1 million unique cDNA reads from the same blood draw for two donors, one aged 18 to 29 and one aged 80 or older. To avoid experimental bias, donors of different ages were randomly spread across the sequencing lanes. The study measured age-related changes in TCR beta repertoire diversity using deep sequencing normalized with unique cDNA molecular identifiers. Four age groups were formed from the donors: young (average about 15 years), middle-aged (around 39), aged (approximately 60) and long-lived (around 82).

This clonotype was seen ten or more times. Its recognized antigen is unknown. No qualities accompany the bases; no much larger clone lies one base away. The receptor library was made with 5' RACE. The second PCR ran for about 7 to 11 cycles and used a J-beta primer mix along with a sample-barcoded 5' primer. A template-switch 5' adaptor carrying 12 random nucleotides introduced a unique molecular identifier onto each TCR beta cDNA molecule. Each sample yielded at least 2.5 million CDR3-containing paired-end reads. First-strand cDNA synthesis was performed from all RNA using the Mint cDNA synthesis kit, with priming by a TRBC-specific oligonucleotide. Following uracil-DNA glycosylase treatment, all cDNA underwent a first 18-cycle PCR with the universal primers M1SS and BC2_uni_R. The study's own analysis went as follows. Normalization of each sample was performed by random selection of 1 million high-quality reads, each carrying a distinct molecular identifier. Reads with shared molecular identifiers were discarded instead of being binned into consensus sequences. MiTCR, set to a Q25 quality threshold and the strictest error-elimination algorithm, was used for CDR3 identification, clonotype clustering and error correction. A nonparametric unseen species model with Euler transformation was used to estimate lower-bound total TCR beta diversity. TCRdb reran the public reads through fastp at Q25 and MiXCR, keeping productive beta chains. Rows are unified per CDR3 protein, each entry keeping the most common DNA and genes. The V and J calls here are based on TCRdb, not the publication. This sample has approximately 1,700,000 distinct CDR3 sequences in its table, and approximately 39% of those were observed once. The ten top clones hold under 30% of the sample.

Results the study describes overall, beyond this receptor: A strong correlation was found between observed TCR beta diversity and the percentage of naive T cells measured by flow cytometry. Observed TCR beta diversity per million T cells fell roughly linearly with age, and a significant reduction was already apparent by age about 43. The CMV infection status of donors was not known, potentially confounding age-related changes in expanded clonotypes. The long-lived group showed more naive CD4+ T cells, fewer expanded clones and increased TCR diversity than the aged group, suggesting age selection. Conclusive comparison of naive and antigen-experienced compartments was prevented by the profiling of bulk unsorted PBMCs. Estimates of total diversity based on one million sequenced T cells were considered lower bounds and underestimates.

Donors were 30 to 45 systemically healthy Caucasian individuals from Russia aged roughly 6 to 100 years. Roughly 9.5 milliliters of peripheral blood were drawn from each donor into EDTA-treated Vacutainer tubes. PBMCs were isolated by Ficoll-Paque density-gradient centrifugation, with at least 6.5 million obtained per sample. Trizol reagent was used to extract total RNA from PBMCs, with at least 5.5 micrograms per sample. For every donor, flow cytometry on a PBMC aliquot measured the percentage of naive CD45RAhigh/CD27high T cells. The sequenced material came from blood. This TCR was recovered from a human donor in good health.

Read as DNA, the sequence is TGTGCCAGCAGCGGACACTATGGCTACACCTTC. Its translation is CASSGHYGYTF. The chain is made from TRBV7-2 and TRBJ1-2; too little of a D gene remains to name it. The CDR3 goes from the cysteine to the phenylalanine over 11 residues. Here the CDR3 DNA is all that survives: 33 bases in frame from base 1. The germline V gene encodes CDR1 SGHTA and CDR2 FQGNSA. The V end loses 5 bases and the J end loses 3 bases, and a stretch of 4 bases separates them.